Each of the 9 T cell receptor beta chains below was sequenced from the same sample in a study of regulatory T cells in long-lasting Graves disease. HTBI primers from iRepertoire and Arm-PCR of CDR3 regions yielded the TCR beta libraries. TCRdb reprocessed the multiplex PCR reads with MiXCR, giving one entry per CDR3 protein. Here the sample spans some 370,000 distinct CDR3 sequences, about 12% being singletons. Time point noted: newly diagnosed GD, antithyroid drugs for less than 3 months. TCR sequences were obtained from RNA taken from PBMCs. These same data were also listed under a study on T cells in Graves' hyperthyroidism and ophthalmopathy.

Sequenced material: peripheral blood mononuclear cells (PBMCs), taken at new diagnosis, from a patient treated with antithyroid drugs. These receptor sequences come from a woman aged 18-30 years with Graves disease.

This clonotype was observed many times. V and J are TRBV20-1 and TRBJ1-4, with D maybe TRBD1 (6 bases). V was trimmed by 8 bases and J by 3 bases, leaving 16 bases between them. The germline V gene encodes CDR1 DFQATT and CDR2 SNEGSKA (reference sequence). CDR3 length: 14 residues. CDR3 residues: CSCPQDSSNEKLFF. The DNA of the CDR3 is TGCAGTTGCCCACAGGACAGTTCTAATGAAAAACTGTTTTTT.

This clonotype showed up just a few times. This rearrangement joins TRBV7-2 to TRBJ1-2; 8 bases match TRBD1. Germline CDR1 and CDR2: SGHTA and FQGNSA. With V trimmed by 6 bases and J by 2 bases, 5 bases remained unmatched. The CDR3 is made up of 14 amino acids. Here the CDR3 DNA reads TGTGCCAGCAGTCGGGACAGGAGAAACTATGGCTACACCTTC. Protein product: CASSRDRRNYGYTF.

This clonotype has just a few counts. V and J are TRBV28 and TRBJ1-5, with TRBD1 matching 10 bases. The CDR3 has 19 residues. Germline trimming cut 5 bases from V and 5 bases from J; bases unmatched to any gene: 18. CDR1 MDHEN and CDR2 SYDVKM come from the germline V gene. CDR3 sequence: CASSPGTGVRPVGDQPQHF. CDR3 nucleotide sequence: TGTGCCAGCAGTCCCGGGACAGGGGTCCGTCCGGTTGGGGATCAGCCCCAGCATTTT.

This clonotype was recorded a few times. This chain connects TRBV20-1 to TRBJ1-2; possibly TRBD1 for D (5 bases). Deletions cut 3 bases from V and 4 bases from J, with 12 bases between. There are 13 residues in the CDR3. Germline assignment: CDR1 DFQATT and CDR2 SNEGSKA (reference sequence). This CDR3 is CSARVAGPYGYTF. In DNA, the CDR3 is TGCAGTGCTAGGGTCGCAGGGCCCTATGGCTACACCTTC.

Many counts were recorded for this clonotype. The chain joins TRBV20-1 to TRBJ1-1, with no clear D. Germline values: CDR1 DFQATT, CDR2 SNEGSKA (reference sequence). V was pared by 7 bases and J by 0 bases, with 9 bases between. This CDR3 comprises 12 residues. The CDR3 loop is CSVLALNTEAFF. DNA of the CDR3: TGCAGTGTCCTAGCTCTGAACACTGAAGCTTTCTTT.

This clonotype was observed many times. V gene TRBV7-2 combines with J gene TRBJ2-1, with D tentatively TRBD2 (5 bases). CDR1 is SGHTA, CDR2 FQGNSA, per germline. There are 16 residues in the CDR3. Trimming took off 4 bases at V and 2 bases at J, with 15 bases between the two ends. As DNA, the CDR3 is TGTGCCAGCAGCTCCCGAAGAGCGGCGGCCTACAATGAGCAGTTCTTC. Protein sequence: CASSSRRAAAYNEQFF.

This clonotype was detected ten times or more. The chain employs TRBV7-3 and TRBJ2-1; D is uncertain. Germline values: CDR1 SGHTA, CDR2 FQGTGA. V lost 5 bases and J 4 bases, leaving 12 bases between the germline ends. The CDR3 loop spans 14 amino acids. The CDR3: CASSLRATYNEQFF. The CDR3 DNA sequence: TGTGCCAGCAGCCTCCGGGCCACTTACAATGAGCAGTTCTTC.

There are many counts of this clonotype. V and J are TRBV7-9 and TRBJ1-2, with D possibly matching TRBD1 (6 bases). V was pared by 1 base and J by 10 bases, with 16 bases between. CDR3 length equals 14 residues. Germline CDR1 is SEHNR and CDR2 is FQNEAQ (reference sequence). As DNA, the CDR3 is TGTGCCAGCAGCTTAGACAGGGAAACCCCCCCCTACACCTTC. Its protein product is CASSLDRETPPYTF.

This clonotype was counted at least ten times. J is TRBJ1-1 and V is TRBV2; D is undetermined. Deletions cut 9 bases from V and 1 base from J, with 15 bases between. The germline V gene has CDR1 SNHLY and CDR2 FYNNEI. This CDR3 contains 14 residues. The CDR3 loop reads CASPRGVTNTEAFF. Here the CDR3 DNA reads TGTGCCAGTCCTCGGGGTGTTACGAACACTGAAGCTTTCTTT.